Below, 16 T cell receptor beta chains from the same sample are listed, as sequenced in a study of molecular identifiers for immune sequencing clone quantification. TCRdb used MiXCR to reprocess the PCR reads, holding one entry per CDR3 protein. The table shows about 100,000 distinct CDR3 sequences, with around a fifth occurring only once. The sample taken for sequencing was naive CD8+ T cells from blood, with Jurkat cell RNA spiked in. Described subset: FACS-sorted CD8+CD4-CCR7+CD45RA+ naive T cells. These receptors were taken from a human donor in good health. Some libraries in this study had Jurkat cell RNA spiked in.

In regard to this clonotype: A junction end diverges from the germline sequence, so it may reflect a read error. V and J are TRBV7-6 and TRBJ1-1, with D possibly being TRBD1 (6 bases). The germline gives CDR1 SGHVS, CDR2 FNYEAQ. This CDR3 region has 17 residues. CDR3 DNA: TGTGCCAGCAGCCCCGGGCTAGCGGGGGGCTCGGAAACTGGAGCTTTCTTT. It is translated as CASSPGLAGGSETGAFF.

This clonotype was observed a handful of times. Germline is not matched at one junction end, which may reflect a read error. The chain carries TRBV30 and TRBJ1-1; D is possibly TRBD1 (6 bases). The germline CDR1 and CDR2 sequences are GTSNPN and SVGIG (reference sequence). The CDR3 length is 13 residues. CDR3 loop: CAWSVLAGAEALF. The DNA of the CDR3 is TGTGCCTGGAGTGTACTGGCAGGGGCCGAAGCTCTCTTT.

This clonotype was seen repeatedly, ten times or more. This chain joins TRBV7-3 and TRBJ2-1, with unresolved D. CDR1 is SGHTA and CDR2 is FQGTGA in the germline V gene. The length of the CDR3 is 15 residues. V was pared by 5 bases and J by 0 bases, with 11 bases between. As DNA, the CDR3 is TGTGCCAGCAGCGCCGTCTTAAGCTCCTACAATGAGCAGTTCTTC. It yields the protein CASSAVLSSYNEQFF.

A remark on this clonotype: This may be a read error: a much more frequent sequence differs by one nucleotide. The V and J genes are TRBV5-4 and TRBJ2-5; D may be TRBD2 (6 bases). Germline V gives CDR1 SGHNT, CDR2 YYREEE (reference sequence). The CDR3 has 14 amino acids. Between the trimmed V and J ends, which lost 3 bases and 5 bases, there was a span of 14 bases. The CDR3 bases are TGTGCCAGCAGCTCGGGACTCGACCCGGAGACCCAGTACTTC. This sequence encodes CASSSGLDPETQYF.

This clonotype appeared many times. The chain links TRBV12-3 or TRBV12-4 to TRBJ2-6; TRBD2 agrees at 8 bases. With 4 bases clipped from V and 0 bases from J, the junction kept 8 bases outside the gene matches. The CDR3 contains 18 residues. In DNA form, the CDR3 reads TGTGCCAGCAGTTCTACGGGACTAGAAATCTCTGGGGCCAACGTCCTGACTTTC. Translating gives CASSSTGLEISGANVLTF.

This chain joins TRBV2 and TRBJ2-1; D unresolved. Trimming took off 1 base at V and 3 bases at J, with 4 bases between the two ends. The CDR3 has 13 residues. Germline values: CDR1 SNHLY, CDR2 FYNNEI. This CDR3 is CASSEGYYNEQFF. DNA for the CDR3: TGTGCCAGCAGTGAAGGTTACTACAATGAGCAGTTCTTC.

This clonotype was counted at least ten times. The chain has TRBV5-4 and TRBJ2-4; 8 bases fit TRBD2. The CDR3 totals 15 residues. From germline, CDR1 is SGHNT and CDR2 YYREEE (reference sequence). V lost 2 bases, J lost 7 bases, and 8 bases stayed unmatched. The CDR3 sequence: CASSFFSGVTNIQYF. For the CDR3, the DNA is TGTGCCAGCAGCTTTTTTAGCGGGGTAACTAACATTCAGTACTTC.

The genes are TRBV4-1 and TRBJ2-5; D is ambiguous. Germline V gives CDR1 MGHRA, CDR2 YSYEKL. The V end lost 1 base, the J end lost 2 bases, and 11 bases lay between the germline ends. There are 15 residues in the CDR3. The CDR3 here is CASSQVLEVQETQYF. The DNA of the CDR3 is TGCGCCAGCAGCCAAGTGCTAGAGGTGCAAGAGACCCAGTACTTC.

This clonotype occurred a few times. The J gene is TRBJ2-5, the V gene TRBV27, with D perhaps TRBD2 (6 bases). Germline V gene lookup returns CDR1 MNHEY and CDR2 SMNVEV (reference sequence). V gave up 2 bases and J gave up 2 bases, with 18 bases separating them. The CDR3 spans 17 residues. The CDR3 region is CASSLVGGIGIQETQYF. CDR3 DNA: TGTGCCAGCAGTTTAGTTGGGGGGATCGGTATACAAGAGACCCAGTACTTC.

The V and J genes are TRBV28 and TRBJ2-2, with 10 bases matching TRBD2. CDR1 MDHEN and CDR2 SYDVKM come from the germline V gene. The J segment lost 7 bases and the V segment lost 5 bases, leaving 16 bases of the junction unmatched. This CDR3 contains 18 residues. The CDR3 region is CASSERPAGGPFFGELFF. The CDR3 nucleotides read TGTGCCAGCAGTGAACGACCAGCGGGAGGGCCTTTCTTCGGGGAGCTGTTTTTT.

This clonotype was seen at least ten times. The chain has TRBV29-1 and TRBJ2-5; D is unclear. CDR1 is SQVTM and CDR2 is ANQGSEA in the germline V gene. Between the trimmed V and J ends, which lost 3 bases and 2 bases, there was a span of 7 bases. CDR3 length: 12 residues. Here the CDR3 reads CSVEGNQETQYF. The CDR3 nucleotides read TGCAGCGTTGAGGGAAATCAAGAGACCCAGTACTTC.

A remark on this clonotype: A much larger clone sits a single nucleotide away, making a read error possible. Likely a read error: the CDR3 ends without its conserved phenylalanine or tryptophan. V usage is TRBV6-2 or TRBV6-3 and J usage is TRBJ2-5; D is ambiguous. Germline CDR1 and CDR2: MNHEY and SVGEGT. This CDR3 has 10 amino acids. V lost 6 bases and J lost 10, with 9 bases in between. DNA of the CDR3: TGTGCCAGCAGCAACCTGATCCAGTACCTC. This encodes CASSNLIQYL.

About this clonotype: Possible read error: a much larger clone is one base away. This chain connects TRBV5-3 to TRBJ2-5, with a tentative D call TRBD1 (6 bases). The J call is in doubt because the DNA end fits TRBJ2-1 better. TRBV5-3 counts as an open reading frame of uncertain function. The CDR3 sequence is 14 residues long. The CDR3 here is CASSYRVKEETQFF. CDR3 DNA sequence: TGTGCCAGCAGCTACAGGGTCAAGGAAGAGACCCAGTTCTTC.

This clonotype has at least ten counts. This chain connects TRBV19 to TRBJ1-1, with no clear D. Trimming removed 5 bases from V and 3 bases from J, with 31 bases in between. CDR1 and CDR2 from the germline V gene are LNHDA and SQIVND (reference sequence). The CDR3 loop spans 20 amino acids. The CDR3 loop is CASSLRPAQIGQHVDTEAFF. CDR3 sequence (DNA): TGTGCCAGTAGTCTCCGGCCCGCACAGATAGGCCAACATGTGGACACTGAAGCTTTCTTT.

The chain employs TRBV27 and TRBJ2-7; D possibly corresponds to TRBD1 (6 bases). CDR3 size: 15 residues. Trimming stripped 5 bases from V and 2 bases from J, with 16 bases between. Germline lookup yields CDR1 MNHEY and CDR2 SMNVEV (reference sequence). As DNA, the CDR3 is TGTGCCAGCAGTCCCGCCCCCGGACAGACCTACGAGCAGTACTTC. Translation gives CASSPAPGQTYEQYF.

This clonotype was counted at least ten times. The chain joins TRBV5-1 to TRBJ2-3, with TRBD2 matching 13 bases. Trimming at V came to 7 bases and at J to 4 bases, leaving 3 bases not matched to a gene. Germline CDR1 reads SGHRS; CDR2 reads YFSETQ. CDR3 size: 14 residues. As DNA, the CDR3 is TGCGCCAGCGGACTAGCGGGGGCCGCAGATACGCAGTATTTT. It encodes CASGLAGAADTQYF.